Listed below are T cell receptor beta chains from one sample, sequenced in a study of CD4 T cells in relation to SARS-CoV-2 and coronaviruses. Sequenced by immunoSEQ multiplex PCR; TCRdb stores in-frame clones only, minus some. The sample yields about 56,000 clones, about 90% seen once. Source material: naive CD4+ T cells from PBMCs. These receptor sequences come from an adult with COVID-19. The conserved cysteine and the conserved F or W are not part of the CDR3 here. Where a row states a size, it is once, few, many or the class of an expanded clone; other rows omit it.

TRBJ1-1	TRBV19	NA	ASSIPLVSVAEAF
TRBJ2-5	TRBV28	NA	ASTASGTEETQY
TRBJ1-2	TRBV7-8	NA	ASSLVGPIMNYGYT
TRBJ2-3	TRBV2	NA	ASSDPGTSGTDTQY
TRBJ1-3	TRBV28	NA	ASTNPGGGGNTIY
TRBJ1-6	TRBV2	once	ASRDRGNSPLH
TRBJ2-5	TRBV2	once	ASAARNPETQY
TRBJ2-3	TRBV19	NA	ACRSTDTQY
TRBJ2-3	TRBV5-1	NA	ASSPRAGGSTDTQY
TRBJ2-5	TRBV11-2	NA	ASSPRVRTGLQTQY
TRBJ1-2	TRBV7-2	NA	ASSIYYGYT
TRBJ1-4	TRBV5-4	NA	ASGPRDGNEKLF
TRBJ2-2	TRBV14	NA	ASSTRDRVNTGELF
TRBJ1-2	TRBV5-4	NA	ASSSARLQYGYT
TRBJ2-7	TRBV7-2	few	ASSLIDGGLPYEQY
TRBJ2-6	TRBV21-1	NA	ASSYKAGKNPSSGANVLT
TRBJ2-6	TRBV29-1	NA	SVESGSGVLT
TRBJ2-1	TRBV25-1	NA	ASSESSGRPSWQF
TRBJ2-7	TRBV6-5	NA	ASSITYEQY
TRBJ2-3	TRBV7-2	once	ASRGGTSTDTQY
TRBJ1-4	TRBV28	NA	ASSLWGTGFGEKLF
TRBJ1-2	TRBV2	NA	ASSVAREGYT
TRBJ2-3	TRBV6-5	NA	ASSTNPSTDTQY
TRBJ1-1	TRBV7-9	NA	ASSPTGADTEAF
TRBJ2-7	TRBV10-2	NA	ASRRTSHEQY
TRBJ1-3	TRBV6-5	NA	ASSYSRLTSGNTIY
TRBJ2-2	TRBV9	NA	ATGGNTGELF
TRBJ1-1	TRBV7-3	few	ASSSLVNTEAF
TRBJ1-6	TRBV15	NA	ATSRVGAPNSPLH
TRBJ1-1	TRBV20-1	NA	SVQKNTEAF
TRBJ1-2	TRBV6-2/TRBV6-3	NA	ASSYLAGTNYGYT